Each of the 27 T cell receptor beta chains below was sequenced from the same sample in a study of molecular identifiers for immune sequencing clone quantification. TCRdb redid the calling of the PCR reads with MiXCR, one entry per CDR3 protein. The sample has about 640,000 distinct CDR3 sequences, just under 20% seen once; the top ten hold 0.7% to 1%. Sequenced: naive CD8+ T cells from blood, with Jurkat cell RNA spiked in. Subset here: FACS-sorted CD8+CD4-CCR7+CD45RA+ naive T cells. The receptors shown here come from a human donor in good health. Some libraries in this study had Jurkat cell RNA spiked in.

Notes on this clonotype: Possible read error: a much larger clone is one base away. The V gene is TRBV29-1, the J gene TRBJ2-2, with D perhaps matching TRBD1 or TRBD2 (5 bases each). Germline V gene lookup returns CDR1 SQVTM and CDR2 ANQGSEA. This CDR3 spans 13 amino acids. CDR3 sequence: CSGLGENTRELFF. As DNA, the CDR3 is TGCAGCGGTCTAGGGGAGAACACCCGGGAGCTGTTTTTT.

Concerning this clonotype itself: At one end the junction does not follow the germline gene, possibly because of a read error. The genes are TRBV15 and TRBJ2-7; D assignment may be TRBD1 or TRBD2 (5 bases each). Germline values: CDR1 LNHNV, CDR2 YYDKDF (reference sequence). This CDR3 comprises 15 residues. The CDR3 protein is CTTSRERAGTYEQYF. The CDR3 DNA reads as TGTACCACCAGCAGGGAGAGGGCAGGGACCTACGAGCAGTACTTC.

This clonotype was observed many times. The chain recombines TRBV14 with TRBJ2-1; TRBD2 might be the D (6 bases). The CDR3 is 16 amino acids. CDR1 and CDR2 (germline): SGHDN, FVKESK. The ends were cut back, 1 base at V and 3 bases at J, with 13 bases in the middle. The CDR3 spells CASSQGVPAGYNEQFF. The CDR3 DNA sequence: TGTGCCAGCAGCCAAGGAGTCCCAGCGGGCTACAATGAGCAGTTCTTC. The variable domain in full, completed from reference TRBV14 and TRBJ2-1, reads EAGVTQFPSHSVIEKGQTVTLRCDPISGHDNLYWYRRVMGKEIKFLLHFVKESKQDESGMPNNRFLAERTGGTYSTLKVQPAELEDSGVYFCASSQGVPAGYNEQFFGPGTRLTVL.

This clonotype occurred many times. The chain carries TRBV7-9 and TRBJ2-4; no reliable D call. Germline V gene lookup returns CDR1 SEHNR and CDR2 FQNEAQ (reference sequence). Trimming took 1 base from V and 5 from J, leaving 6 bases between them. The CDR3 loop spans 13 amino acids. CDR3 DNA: TGTGCCAGCAGCTTAGATCCTGAAAACATTCAGTACTTC. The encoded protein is CASSLDPENIQYF.

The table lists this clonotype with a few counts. The chain's CDR3 is CASSEQVRPYEQYF. Written as DNA, the CDR3 is TGTGCCAGCAGCGAGCAAGTTCGTCCGTACGAGCAGTACTTC. J is TRBJ2-7 and V is TRBV7-9; D remains unclear. The CDR3 consists of 14 residues. Germline CDR1 SEHNR, CDR2 FQNEAQ (reference sequence). Deletions cut 5 bases from V and 4 bases from J, with 15 bases between.

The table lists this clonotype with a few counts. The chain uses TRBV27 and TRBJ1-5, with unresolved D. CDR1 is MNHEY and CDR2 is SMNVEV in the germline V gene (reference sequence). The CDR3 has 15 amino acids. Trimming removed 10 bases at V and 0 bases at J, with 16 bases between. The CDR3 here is CATRERVDSNQPQHF. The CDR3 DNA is TGTGCCACCCGAGAGAGAGTGGATAGCAATCAGCCCCAGCATTTT.

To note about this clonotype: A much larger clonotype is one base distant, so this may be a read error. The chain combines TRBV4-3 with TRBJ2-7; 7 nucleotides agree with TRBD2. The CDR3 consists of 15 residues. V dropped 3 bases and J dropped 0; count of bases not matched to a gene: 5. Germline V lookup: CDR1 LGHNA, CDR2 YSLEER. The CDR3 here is CASSHTTGGSYEQYF. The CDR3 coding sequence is TGCGCCAGCAGCCACACGACGGGGGGCTCCTACGAGCAGTACTTC.

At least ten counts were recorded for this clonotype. CDR3 DNA: TGTGCCAGCAGCTTGGCAGGGGGAGTCAACACTGAAGCTTTCTTT. Amino acid sequence: CASSLAGGVNTEAFF. The chain couples TRBV7-2 to TRBJ1-1; 7 nucleotides line up with TRBD1. V shed 3 bases and J 2 bases; nucleotides not matched to a gene: 6. The CDR3 contains 15 residues. From germline, CDR1 is SGHTA and CDR2 FQGNSA.

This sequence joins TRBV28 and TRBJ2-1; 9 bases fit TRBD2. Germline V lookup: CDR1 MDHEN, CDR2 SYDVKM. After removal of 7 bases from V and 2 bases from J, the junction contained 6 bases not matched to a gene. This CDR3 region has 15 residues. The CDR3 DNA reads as TGTGCCAGCAACCGACTAGCGGCTGCCTACAATGAGCAGTTCTTC. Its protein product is CASNRLAAAYNEQFF.

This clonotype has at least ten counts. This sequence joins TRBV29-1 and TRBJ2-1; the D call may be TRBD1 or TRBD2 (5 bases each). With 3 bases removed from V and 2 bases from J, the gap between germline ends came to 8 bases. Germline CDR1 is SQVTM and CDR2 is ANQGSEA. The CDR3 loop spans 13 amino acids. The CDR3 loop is CSVDWGTYNEQFF. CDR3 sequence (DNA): TGCAGCGTTGACTGGGGGACCTACAATGAGCAGTTCTTC.

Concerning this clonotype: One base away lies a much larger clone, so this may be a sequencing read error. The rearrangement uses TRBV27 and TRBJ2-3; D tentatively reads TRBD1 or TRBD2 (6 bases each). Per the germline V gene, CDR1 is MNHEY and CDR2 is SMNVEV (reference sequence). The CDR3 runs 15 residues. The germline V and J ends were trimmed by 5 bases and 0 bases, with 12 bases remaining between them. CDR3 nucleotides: TGTGCCAGCAGTACCGGGGGCTTTAGCACAGATACGCAGTATTTT. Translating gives CASSTGGFSTDTQYF.

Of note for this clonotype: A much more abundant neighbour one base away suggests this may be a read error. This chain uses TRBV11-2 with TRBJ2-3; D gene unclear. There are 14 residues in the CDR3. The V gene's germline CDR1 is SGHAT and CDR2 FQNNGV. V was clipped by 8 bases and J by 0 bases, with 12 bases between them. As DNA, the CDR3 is TGTGCCAGCCATGGACGCCTTAGCACAGATACGCAGTATTTT. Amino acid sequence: CASHGRLSTDTQYF.

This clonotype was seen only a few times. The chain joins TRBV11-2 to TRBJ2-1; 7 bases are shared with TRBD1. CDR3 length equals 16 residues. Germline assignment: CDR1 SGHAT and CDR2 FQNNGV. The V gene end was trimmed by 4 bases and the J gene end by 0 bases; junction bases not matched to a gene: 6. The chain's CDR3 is CASSSVGTASYNEQFF. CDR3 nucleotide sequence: TGTGCCAGCAGCTCAGTCGGGACAGCCTCCTACAATGAGCAGTTCTTC.

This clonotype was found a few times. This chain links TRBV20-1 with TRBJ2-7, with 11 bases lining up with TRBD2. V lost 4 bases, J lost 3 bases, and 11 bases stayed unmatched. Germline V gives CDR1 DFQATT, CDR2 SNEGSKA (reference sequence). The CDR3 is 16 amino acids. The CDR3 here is CSAKPRPGLAVYEQYF. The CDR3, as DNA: TGCAGTGCTAAACCTAGGCCGGGACTAGCGGTCTACGAGCAGTACTTC.

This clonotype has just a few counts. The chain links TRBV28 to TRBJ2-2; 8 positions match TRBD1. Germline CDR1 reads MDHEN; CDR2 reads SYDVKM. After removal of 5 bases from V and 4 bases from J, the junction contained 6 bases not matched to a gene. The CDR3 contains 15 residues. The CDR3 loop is CASSPDRVLTGELFF. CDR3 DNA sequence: TGTGCCAGCAGTCCGGACAGGGTTCTCACCGGGGAGCTGTTTTTT. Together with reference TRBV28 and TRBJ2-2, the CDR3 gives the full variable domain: DVKVTQSSRYLVKRTGEKVFLECVQDMDHENMFWYRQDPGLGLRLIYFSYDVKMKEKGDIPEGYSVSREKKERFSLILESASTNQTSMYLCASSPDRVLTGELFFGEGSRLTVL.

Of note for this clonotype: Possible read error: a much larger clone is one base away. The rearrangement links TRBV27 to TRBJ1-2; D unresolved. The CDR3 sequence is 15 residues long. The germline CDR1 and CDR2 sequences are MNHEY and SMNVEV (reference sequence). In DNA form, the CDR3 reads TGTGCCAGCAGTTTATCGATAGACGGGCCCTATGGCTACGCCTTC. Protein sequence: CASSLSIDGPYGYAF.

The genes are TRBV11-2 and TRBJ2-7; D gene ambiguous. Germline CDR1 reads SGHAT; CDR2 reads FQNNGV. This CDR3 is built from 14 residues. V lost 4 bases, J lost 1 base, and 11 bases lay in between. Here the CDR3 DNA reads TGTGCCAGCAGCTACCCGGTGGGGTCCTACGAGCAGTACTTC. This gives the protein CASSYPVGSYEQYF.

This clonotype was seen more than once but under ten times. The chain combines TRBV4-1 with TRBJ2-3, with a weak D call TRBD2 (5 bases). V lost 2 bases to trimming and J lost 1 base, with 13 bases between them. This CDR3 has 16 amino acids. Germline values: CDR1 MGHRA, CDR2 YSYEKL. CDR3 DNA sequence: TGCGCCAGCAGCCAATATCCTAGCTTTGGCACAGATACGCAGTATTTT. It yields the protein CASSQYPSFGTDTQYF.

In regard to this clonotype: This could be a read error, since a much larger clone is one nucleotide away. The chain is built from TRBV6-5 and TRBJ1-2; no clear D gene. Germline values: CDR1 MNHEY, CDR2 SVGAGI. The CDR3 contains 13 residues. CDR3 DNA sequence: TGTGCCAGCAGTTACTCGCGAGCCAATGGCCACACCTTC. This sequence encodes CASSYSRANGHTF.

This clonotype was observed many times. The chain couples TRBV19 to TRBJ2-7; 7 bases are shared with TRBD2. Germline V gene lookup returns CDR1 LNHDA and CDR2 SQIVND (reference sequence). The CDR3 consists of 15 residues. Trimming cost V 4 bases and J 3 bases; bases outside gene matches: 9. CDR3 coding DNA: TGTGCCAGTAGTACATCTGACGGCGGGAGCTACGAGCAGTACTTC. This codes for CASSTSDGGSYEQYF.

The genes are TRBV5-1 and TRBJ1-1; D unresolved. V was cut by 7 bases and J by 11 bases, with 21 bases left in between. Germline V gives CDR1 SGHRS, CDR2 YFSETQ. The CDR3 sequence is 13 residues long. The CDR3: CASRVTMNTGAFF. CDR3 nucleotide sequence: TGCGCCAGCCGGGTCACCATGAACACTGGGGCTTTCTTT.

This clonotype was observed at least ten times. The CDR3 sequence is CSVDAEVVNGYTF. The CDR3 nucleotides are TGCAGCGTTGATGCGGAGGTCGTAAATGGCTACACCTTC. The V gene is TRBV29-1, the J gene TRBJ1-2; D uncertain. Between the trimmed V and J ends, which lost 3 bases and 6 bases, there was a span of 14 bases. CDR1 SQVTM and CDR2 ANQGSEA come from the germline V gene. The length of the CDR3 is 13 residues.

The CDR3 region is CSARDLAGNSYEQYF. In DNA form, the CDR3 reads TGCAGTGCTAGAGATTTAGCGGGGAACTCCTACGAGCAGTACTTC. This rearrangement joins TRBV20-1 to TRBJ2-7; 8 nucleotides line up with TRBD2. Looked up from germline, CDR1 is DFQATT and CDR2 is SNEGSKA (reference sequence). CDR3 length: 15 residues. J gave up 0 bases and V 0 bases, and 4 bases lay outside the gene matches.

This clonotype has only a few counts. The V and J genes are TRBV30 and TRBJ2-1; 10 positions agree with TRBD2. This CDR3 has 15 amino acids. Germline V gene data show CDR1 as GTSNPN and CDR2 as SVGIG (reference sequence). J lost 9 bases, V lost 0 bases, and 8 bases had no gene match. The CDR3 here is CAWSVGLAGAREQFF. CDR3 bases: TGTGCCTGGAGTGTAGGCCTAGCGGGAGCTCGTGAGCAGTTCTTC.

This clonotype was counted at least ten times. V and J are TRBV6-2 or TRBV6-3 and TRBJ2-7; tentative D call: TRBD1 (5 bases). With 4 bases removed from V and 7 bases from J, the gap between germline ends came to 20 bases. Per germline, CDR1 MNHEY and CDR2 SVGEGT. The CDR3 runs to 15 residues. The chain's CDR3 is CASSSGHSVGREQYF. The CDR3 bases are TGTGCCAGCAGTTCCGGACACTCCGTTGGTCGGGAGCAGTACTTC.

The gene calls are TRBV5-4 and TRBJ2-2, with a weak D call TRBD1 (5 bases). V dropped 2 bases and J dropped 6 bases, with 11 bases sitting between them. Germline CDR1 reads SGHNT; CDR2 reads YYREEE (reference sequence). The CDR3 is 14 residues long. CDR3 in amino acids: CASSFAGSPGELFF. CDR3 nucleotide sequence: TGTGCCAGCAGCTTCGCAGGGTCCCCCGGGGAGCTGTTTTTT. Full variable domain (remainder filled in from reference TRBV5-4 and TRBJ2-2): ETGVTQSPTHLIKTRGQQVTLRCSSQSGHNTVSWYQQALGQGPQFIFQYYREEENGRGNFPPRFSGLQFPNYSSELNVNALELDDSALYLCASSFAGSPGELFFGEGSRLTVL.

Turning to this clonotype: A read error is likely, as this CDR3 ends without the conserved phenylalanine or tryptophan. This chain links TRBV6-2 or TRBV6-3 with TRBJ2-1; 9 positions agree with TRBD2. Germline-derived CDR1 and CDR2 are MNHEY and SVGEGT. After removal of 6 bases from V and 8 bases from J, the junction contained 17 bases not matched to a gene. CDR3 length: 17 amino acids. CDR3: CASSLRVRGRAGDEQFL. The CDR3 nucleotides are TGTGCCAGCAGCCTCCGAGTTCGCGGGAGGGCCGGGGATGAGCAGTTCCTC.